This passage covers 18 T cell receptor beta chains from one sample sequenced in a study of blood T cell repertoires in COVID-19. Using immunoSEQ multiplex PCR, the repertoire was profiled, and TCRdb retains in-frame clones only, with some absent. The sample consists of approximately 250,000 clones, 88% of them appearing once. The source material was PBMCs or T cells enriched from blood (not recorded which). The source of these receptors is a woman aged 40-49 years who had been exposed to COVID-19.

The chain has TRBV11-3 and TRBJ1-1, with D tentatively TRBD1 (5 bases). V gave up 2 bases and J gave up 2 bases, with 18 bases separating them. This CDR3 spans 17 amino acids. Germline CDR1 reads SGHNT; CDR2 reads YENEEA. CDR3 residues: CASSLQLGGVSNTEAFF. The CDR3 DNA reads TGTGCCAGCAGCTTACAACTGGGAGGGGTTTCCAACACTGAAGCTTTCTTT.

The rearrangement joins TRBV7-9 to TRBJ2-7; D remains ambiguous. Looked up from germline, CDR1 is SEHNR and CDR2 is FQNEAQ (reference sequence). The CDR3 has 13 residues. V lost 3 bases, J lost 1 base, and 7 bases lay in between. The CDR3 DNA sequence: TGTGCCAGCAGCTTTGCTATGTCCTACGAGCAGTACGTC. This gives the protein CASSFAMSYEQYV.

The chain recombines TRBV4-3 with TRBJ2-1; a possible D gene is TRBD2 (5 bases). The CDR3 totals 13 residues. CDR1 and CDR2 (germline): LGHNA, YSLEER. Between the trimmed V and J ends, which lost 1 base and 8 bases, there was a span of 9 bases. CDR3 amino acids: CASSQGTAYEQFF. Written as DNA, the CDR3 is TGCGCCAGCAGCCAAGGGACTGCGTATGAGCAGTTCTTC.

The CDR3 DNA reads as TGTGCCAGCAGACAAACCGGGAGTTTTAATTCACCCCTCCACTTT. It translates to CASRQTGSFNSPLHF. The chain links TRBV6-5 to TRBJ1-6, with unresolved D. The CDR3 has 15 residues. Germline V lookup: CDR1 MNHEY, CDR2 SVGAGI. The germline V and J ends were trimmed by 6 bases and 6 bases, with 15 bases remaining between them.

This clone was seen a few times. The chain combines TRBV7-9 with TRBJ2-5, with 7 nucleotides matching TRBD2. CDR1 is SEHNR and CDR2 is FQNEAQ in the germline V gene (reference sequence). Trimming cost V 5 bases and J 1 base; bases outside gene matches: 10. The CDR3 is 16 residues long. The CDR3 DNA follows: TGTGCCAGCAGCCCCCTGGCGGGGGTTCTCCAAGAGACCCAGTACTTC. It translates to CASSPLAGVLQETQYF. Looking up the rest from reference TRBV7-9 and TRBJ2-5 gives the full variable domain: DTGVSQNPRHKITKRGQNVTFRCDPISEHNRLYWYRQTLGQGPEFLTYFQNEAQLEKSRLLSDRFSAERPKGSFSTLEIQRTEQGDSAMYLCASSPLAGVLQETQYFGPGTRLLVL.

The CDR3 region has the DNA TGCGCCAGCAGCAGGCGGGACAGGGCTGGGTCACCCCTCCACTTT. Translation: CASSRRDRAGSPLHF. The gene calls are TRBV4-3 and TRBJ1-6; 9 bases map to TRBD1. After removal of 5 bases from V and 10 bases from J, the junction contained 9 bases not matched to a gene. This CDR3 has 15 amino acids. Germline V gene sequence: CDR1 LGHNA, CDR2 YSLEER.

The genes are TRBV11-1 and TRBJ2-2; 10 bases fit TRBD2. In germline, CDR1 is SGHAT, CDR2 FQDESV (reference sequence). The ends lost 5 bases at V and 9 bases at J; junction bases unmatched: 12. The CDR3 sequence is 16 residues long. The DNA of the CDR3 is TGTGCCAGCAGCATGTCTTCTAGCGGGGGCTCTTGGGAGCTGTTTTTT. Translated: CASSMSSSGGSWELFF.

This chain joins TRBV19 and TRBJ2-7; D ambiguous. Looked up from germline, CDR1 is LNHDA and CDR2 is SQIVND (reference sequence). V lost 5 bases and J lost 4, with 6 bases in between. This CDR3 contains 11 residues. CDR3: CASSSQYEQYV. The CDR3 bases are TGTGCCAGTAGTTCCCAATACGAGCAGTACGTC.

The table lists this clone with a few counts. The rearrangement links TRBV18 to TRBJ2-7; 7 positions match TRBD1. The ends lost 6 bases at V and 12 bases at J; junction bases unmatched: 14. Germline V gene sequence: CDR1 KGHSH, CDR2 LQKENI. The CDR3 spans 13 residues. The CDR3 region is CASSHDRAQRAYV. The CDR3 DNA sequence: TGTGCCAGCTCCCACGACAGGGCCCAAAGGGCGTACGTC.

The rearrangement links TRBV4-2 to TRBJ2-7, with 8 bases matching TRBD1. The germline V gene has CDR1 LGHNA and CDR2 YNFKEQ. J gave up 3 bases and V 1 base, and 14 bases lay outside the gene matches. The CDR3 loop spans 18 amino acids. The CDR3 nucleotides are TGTGCCAGCAGCCAAGCGGGTCCGGGGCAGGGGGCCCGCTACGAGCAGTACTTC. As protein: CASSQAGPGQGARYEQYF.

The chain uses TRBV5-4 and TRBJ2-7; 7 bases match TRBD1. The germline CDR1 and CDR2 sequences are SGHNT and YYREEE (reference sequence). After removal of 4 bases from V and 0 bases from J, the junction contained 4 bases not matched to a gene. This CDR3 is 14 amino acids long. CDR3: CASSNRDSSYEQYF. In DNA, the CDR3 is TGTGCCAGCAGCAACCGGGACAGCTCCTACGAGCAGTACTTC.

The chain employs TRBV5-5 and TRBJ2-7, with TRBD1 matching over 9 bases. Germline V lookup: CDR1 SGHKS, CDR2 YYEKEE (reference sequence). The junction had 8 bases not matched to a gene; V was cut back by 4 bases and J by 3 bases. This CDR3 contains 15 residues. DNA of the CDR3: TGTGCCAGCAGCACGGGACAGGGCGGCCTCTACGAGCAGTACGTC. It specifies CASSTGQGGLYEQYV.

The V call is TRBV7-2, the J call TRBJ2-5; possibly TRBD2 for D (6 bases). The CDR3 is 16 residues long. Germline V CDR1 and CDR2: SGHTA, FQGNSA. V was trimmed by 4 bases and J by 5 bases, leaving 20 bases between them. CDR3 nucleotides: TGTGCCAGCAGCTCTGGGCGGAGGGGCCTATTGGAGACCCAGTACTTC. As protein: CASSSGRRGLLETQYF.

V and J are TRBV15 and TRBJ2-5, with TRBD1 identical over 8 bases. The CDR3 is 16 amino acids. Per the germline V gene, CDR1 is LNHNV and CDR2 is YYDKDF (reference sequence). The trim removed 2 bases at V and 2 bases at J, leaving 7 bases unmatched. CDR3: CATSRLLTGAQETQYF. The CDR3 DNA reads TGTGCCACCAGCAGACTTTTGACAGGGGCTCAAGAGACCCAGTACTTC.

The chain uses TRBV3-1 (or the pseudogene TRBV3-2) and TRBJ2-1; possibly TRBD2 for D (5 bases). CDR3 size: 17 residues. Per germline, CDR1 LGHDT and CDR2 YNNKEL (reference sequence). Trimming left V 0 bases short and J 9 bases short, with 21 bases between. The CDR3 region has the DNA TGTGCCAGCAGCCAAGATTCGGACGGGGATCCCGGCGGTGAGCAGTTCTTC. Its translation: CASSQDSDGDPGGEQFF.

The gene calls are TRBV7-9 and TRBJ1-4; TRBD1 aligns across 8 bases. Germline V gene sequence: CDR1 SEHNR, CDR2 FQNEAQ (reference sequence). V lost 5 bases, J lost 7 bases, and 9 bases stayed unmatched. The CDR3 runs 15 residues. CDR3 amino acids: CASSPDRVKTEKLFF. The CDR3 DNA reads TGTGCCAGCAGCCCGGACAGGGTAAAAACTGAAAAACTGTTTTTT.

The V gene is TRBV6-2 or TRBV6-3, the J gene TRBJ1-1; D possibly corresponds to TRBD1 (6 bases). Trimming removed 0 bases at V and 2 bases at J, with 7 bases between. The CDR3 contains 14 residues. Germline V lookup: CDR1 MNHEY, CDR2 SVGEGT. CDR3 region: CASSYSGANTEAFF. The CDR3, as DNA: TGTGCCAGCAGTTACTCGGGGGCAAACACTGAAGCTTTCTTT.

This sequence joins TRBV5-4 and TRBJ1-1; D perhaps matches TRBD1 (6 bases). Trimming stripped 4 bases from V and 7 bases from J, with 20 bases between. This CDR3 is 15 amino acids long. Looked up from germline, CDR1 is SGHNT and CDR2 is YYREEE (reference sequence). The CDR3 bases are TGTGCCAGCAGCGCCCGGGGGGGGCCTTGGCTTGAAGCTTTCTTT. Protein: CASSARGGPWLEAFF.